The clone carrying this T cell receptor (beta chain) showed up just a few times. Its antigen is undetermined. Other nucleotide sequences from this sample produce the same CDR3. The data are from a study of cytomegalovirus exposure and HLA in healthy donors. Study-level findings and limits: TRBV6-2, TRBV6-3 and some other V segments were excluded as indistinguishable. The authors later linked a missense DCLRE1C variant to TCR beta V- and J-gene trimming. Analysis performed later showed TCR beta chains linked to HLA being more clonally expanded than equally common others.

The CDR3 consists of 16 residues. The V and J ends lost 6 bases and 4 bases, in that order; junction bases with no gene match: 16. Germline assignment: CDR1 SQVTM and CDR2 ANQGSEA. The primer mix had 60 Vbeta and 13 Jbeta primers. Repertoires were generated with immunoSEQ multiplex PCR, while TCRdb's copy carries only in-frame clones and drops some. The sample includes about 170,000 clones, around three quarters of them seen just once. V gene TRBV29-1 combines with J gene TRBJ1-1; 8 nucleotides match TRBD1. The specimen sequenced was PBMCs. The sequence derives from a woman aged 30 to 39 in good health and CMV-seropositive. The CDR3 is CSVPSQGAGGITEAFF. The CDR3 nucleotides read TGCAGCGTCCCCAGCCAAGGGGCAGGGGGCATCACTGAAGCTTTCTTT.